Listed here are 6 T cell receptor beta chains from one sample, sequenced in a study of identical twins (dated by TCRdb to 2016 to 2018). Preparation of the library involved 5' RACE. The instrument given in TCRdb is Illumina HiSeq 2000. TCRdb reprocessing: public reads trimmed at Q25 with fastp, clones called with MiXCR, in-frame beta chains kept. Entries that share a CDR3 protein sequence are merged under the most common genes and DNA. For this sample the table gives roughly 260,000 distinct CDR3 sequences, of which over 12% were detected only once. Of the sample, approximately 10% is held by the ten largest clones. Sequences were obtained from memory (CD45RO+) T cells sorted from blood. The cell subset or site label for this specimen denotes: CD45RO+ enriched T cells. Every receptor here comes from a young woman in good health.

J is TRBJ2-7 and V is TRBV9, with D perhaps matching TRBD2 (6 bases). CDR1 and CDR2 (germline): SGDLS, YYNGEE. The CDR3 contains 13 residues. Deletions cut 7 bases from V and 0 bases from J, with 11 bases between. This CDR3 reads CASGGLSSYEQYF. The DNA for the CDR3 is TGTGCCAGCGGAGGGCTAAGCTCCTACGAGCAGTACTTC.

This chain links TRBV28 with TRBJ1-4; no clear D. The V end was cut by 8 bases, the J end by 4 bases, with 5 bases between. CDR1 and CDR2 (germline): MDHEN, SYDVKM. The CDR3 has 11 residues. The CDR3 DNA reads TGTGCCAGCGGGTATAATGAAAAACTGTTTTTT. It codes for CASGYNEKLFF. The full variable domain, with the rest looked up from reference TRBV28 and TRBJ1-4, is DVKVTQSSRYLVKRTGEKVFLECVQDMDHENMFWYRQDPGLGLRLIYFSYDVKMKEKGDIPEGYSVSREKKERFSLILESASTNQTSMYLCASGYNEKLFFGSGTQLSVL.

The chain employs TRBV5-1 and TRBJ1-1; the match to TRBD1 covers 9 bases. The J segment lost 7 bases and the V segment lost 0 bases, leaving 7 bases of the junction unmatched. This CDR3 has 15 amino acids. The germline V gene has CDR1 SGHRS and CDR2 YFSETQ. In DNA, the CDR3 is TGCGCCAGCAGCTTGGAGGGACAGGGTTGGAATGAAGCTTTCTTT. Amino acid sequence: CASSLEGQGWNEAFF.

The chain has TRBV4-3 and TRBJ2-4, with 10 bases fitting TRBD2. The V gene end was trimmed by 2 bases and the J gene end by 7 bases; junction bases not matched to a gene: 14. Per germline, CDR1 LGHNA and CDR2 YSLEER. This CDR3 spans 18 amino acids. CDR3 in amino acids: CASSQLTGAGGRRNIQYF. The CDR3 DNA reads TGCGCCAGCAGCCAACTGACGGGAGCGGGAGGGAGGCGCAACATTCAGTACTTC.

A word on this clonotype: Its ends do not fully match the called genes, so a read error is possible. The DNA for the CDR3 is TGTGCCACCAGCCCGGGCCTGCGCTCTTCCTACGAGCAGTACTTC. Amino acids: CATSPGLRSSYEQYF. The chain carries TRBV7-2 and TRBJ2-7; D uncertain. This CDR3 spans 15 amino acids. Germline values: CDR1 SGHTA, CDR2 FQGNSA.

This clonotype appeared many times. The chain joins TRBV24-1 to TRBJ2-3; 7 positions agree with TRBD2. Germline loops: CDR1 KGHDR, CDR2 SFDVKD. The CDR3 consists of 15 residues. J lost 2 bases, V lost 4 bases, and 5 bases had no gene match. In nucleotides, the CDR3 is TGTGCCACCAGTGAATCTCGGGAGGTCACAGATACGCAGTATTTT. As protein: CATSESREVTDTQYF.